The present T cell receptor (beta chain) was sequenced within a study of blood T cells in healthy people across ages. Study as a whole: Using template switching, researchers captured about one barcoded beta molecule for each two T cells.

CDR3 length equals 14 residues. CDR1 and CDR2 from the germline V gene are LGHDT and YNNKEL (reference sequence). Concerning this clonotype: Germline is not matched at one junction end, which may reflect a read error.

Primed by a sample-barcoded 5' primer and a J-beta primer mix, a second PCR proceeded for 7 to 11 cycles. Each cDNA molecule was tagged by a template-switch adaptor that had 12 random nucleotides. TCRdb ran MiXCR on the 5' RACE reads and lists one entry per CDR3 protein. The table includes hundreds of thousands of distinct CDR3 sequences, 58% detected once. Specimen: blood. This TCR derives from a young man in good health. The gene calls are TRBV3-1 and TRBJ2-4; D gene uncertain. The J call is in doubt because the DNA end fits TRBJ2-5 better. CDR3 residues: CAGSQEDRLETQYF. In DNA form, the CDR3 reads TGTGCCGGCAGCCAAGAGGATAGGTTGGAGACCCAGTACTTC.